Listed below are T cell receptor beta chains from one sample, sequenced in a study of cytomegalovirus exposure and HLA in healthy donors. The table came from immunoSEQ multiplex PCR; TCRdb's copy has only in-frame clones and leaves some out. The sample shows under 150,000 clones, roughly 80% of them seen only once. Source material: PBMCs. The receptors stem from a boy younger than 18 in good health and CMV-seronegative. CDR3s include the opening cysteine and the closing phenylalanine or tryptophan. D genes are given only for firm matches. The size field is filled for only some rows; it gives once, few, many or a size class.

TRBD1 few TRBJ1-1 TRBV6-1 TGTGCCAGCAGCCTGACAGGGAAGACTGAAGCTTTCTTT CASSLTGKTEAFF
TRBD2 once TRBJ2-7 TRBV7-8 TGTGCCAGCAGCTCCAAGCGCCCAGCGGGGTCCTACGAGCAGTACTTC CASSSKRPAGSYEQYF
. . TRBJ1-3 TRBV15 TGTGCCACCAGTGAGGCGCATTTCTCTGGAAACACCATATATTTT CATSEAHFSGNTIYF
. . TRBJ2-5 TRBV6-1 TGTGCCAGCAGTGGGAGGGGCCAAGAGACCCAGTACTTC CASSGRGQETQYF
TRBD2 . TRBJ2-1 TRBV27 TGTGCCAGCAGCCCCGTAGCGGGGAGCTCCTACAATGAGCAGTTCTTC CASSPVAGSSYNEQFF
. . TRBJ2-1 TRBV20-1 TGCAGTGCCAGCTACAATGAGCAGTTCTTC CSASYNEQFF
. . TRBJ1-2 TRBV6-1 TGTGCCAGCAGTGAAGTCGGGGGAACTGGCTACACCTTC CASSEVGGTGYTF
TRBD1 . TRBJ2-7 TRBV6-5 TGTGCCAGCACAAGACAGGGGTCCTCCTACGAGCAGTACTTC CASTRQGSSYEQYF
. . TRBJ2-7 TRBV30 TGTGCCTGGAGTGCGATGGGGGCTGAGGAGCAGTACTTC CAWSAMGAEEQYF
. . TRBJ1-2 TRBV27 TGTGCCAGCAGGACCTGGGGGCGAAACTATGGCTACACCTTC CASRTWGRNYGYTF
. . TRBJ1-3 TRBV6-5 TGTGCCAGCAGTTACTCTACTTCTGGAAACACCATATATTTT CASSYSTSGNTIYF
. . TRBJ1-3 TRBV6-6 TGTGCCAGCAGTTACTCGTCGAGGGGGACCGGAAACACCATATATTTT CASSYSSRGTGNTIYF
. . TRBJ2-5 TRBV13 TGTGCCAGCAGCTCGCCCGGGAGCGAACAAGAGACCCAGTACTTC CASSSPGSEQETQYF
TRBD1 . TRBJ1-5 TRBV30 TGTGCCTGGAGTGTTGGGACAGGGTCTCAGCCCCAGCATTTT CAWSVGTGSQPQHF
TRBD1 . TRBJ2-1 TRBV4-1 TGCGCCAGCAGCCAACTTCCGGGACAGTTCTCCTACAATGAGCAGTTCTTC CASSQLPGQFSYNEQFF
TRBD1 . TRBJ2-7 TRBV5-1 TGCGCCAGCAGAGCGGGACAGGGATTTAACGAGCAGTACTTC CASRAGQGFNEQYF
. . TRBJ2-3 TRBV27 TGTGCCAGCAGCCCAGGGGTTCCCACAGATACGCAGTATTTT CASSPGVPTDTQYF
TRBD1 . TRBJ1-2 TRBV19 TGTGCCAGTACCCCGCTGGGACAGGGGGGAGAAGGCTACACCTTC CASTPLGQGGEGYTF
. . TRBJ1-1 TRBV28 TGTGCCAGCACCTCCCGGGGGGGGAACACTGAAGCTTTCTTT CASTSRGGNTEAFF
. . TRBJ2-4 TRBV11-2 TGTGCCAGCAGCTCCCCAGGAACCAACATTCAGTACTTC CASSSPGTNIQYF
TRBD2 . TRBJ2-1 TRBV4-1 TGCGCCAGCAGCCAAGAACCCCCTAGCGGGATGAGCTCCTACAATGAGCAGTTCTTC CASSQEPPSGMSSYNEQFF
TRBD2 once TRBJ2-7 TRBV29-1 TGCAGCGTTGAGGGGGTAGCGGGAGGGCCCCTAGGTAACGAGCAGTACTTC CSVEGVAGGPLGNEQYF
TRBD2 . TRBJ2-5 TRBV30 TGTGCCTGGAGTGTGGTGGGGGGGCAAGAGACCCAGTACTTC CAWSVVGGQETQYF